This entry is about one TCR beta chain. The entry originates in a study of blood T cell repertoires in COVID-19. Original analysis: Estimated nucleated cell counts came from reference gene primer amplification. The repertoire was sequenced with immunoSEQ multiplex PCR; TCRdb's copy has only in-frame clones and lacks some. The V and J calls and clone size were taken over from that table, and D and trimming were inferred from the DNA. The sample records approximately 480,000 clones, approximately 89% being singletons. Germline CDR1 and CDR2: SGHRS and YFSETQ. This CDR3 has 14 amino acids. Trimming pared 6 bases from V and 1 base from J, leaving 13 bases between.

The sample comprised peripheral blood. The V call is TRBV5-1, the J call TRBJ1-1; D gene uncertain. This clonotype was sampled from a young man with COVID-19, enrolled during active disease. CDR3 sequence: CASKEAHSNTEAFF. The CDR3 region has the DNA TGCGCCAGCAAAGAGGCCCACTCGAACACTGAAGCTTTCTTT.